Shown below are 17 T cell receptor beta chains from a single sample sequenced in a study of blood T cell repertoires in COVID-19. Clones were read by immunoSEQ multiplex PCR, and TCRdb kept only the in-frame ones, dropping some. The data contain approximately 120,000 clones, around 83% of them singletons. The sequenced sample was peripheral blood. The origin of the receptors is a man older than 75 with active or convalescent COVID-19.

The chain combines TRBV24-1 with TRBJ2-5; D might be TRBD2 (5 bases). The CDR3 extends over 15 amino acids. CDR1 and CDR2 (germline): KGHDR, SFDVKD. V was clipped by 4 bases and J by 5 bases, with 16 bases between them. This CDR3 is CATSELTGRGETQYF. CDR3 sequence (DNA): TGTGCCACCAGTGAGCTGACTGGGCGAGGGGAGACCCAGTACTTC.

The chain recombines TRBV6-5 with TRBJ2-1; no firm D call. Trimming stripped 0 bases from V and 5 bases from J, with 8 bases between. The CDR3 extends over 14 amino acids. Germline V gene lookup returns CDR1 MNHEY and CDR2 SVGAGI. CDR3 in amino acids: CASSYSSFDNEQFF. The CDR3 DNA reads as TGTGCCAGCAGTTACTCCTCCTTCGACAATGAGCAGTTCTTC.

The CDR3 protein is CASSMTGTDTQYF. The CDR3 coding sequence is TGTGCCAGCAGCATGACAGGCACAGATACGCAGTATTTT. V and J are TRBV12-3 or TRBV12-4 and TRBJ2-3; tentative D call: TRBD1 (5 bases). CDR3 length equals 13 residues. Between the trimmed V and J ends, which lost 6 bases and 1 base, there was a span of 8 bases.

The chain couples TRBV4-1 to TRBJ1-2, with a possible D match to TRBD1 (5 bases). The CDR3 is 18 residues long. Germline lookup yields CDR1 MGHRA and CDR2 YSYEKL. Trimming left V 1 base short and J 0 bases short, with 18 bases between. The CDR3 is CASSQAGVSPFANYGYTF. The CDR3 DNA reads TGCGCCAGCAGCCAAGCGGGGGTATCCCCCTTTGCTAACTATGGCTACACCTTC.

The chain joins TRBV28 to TRBJ1-4; D is ambiguous. The V end was cut by 2 bases, the J end by 0 bases, with 13 bases between. The CDR3 is 17 residues long. Germline CDR1 is MDHEN and CDR2 is SYDVKM. CDR3 nucleotides: TGTGCCAGCAGTTTACCCGTTTTCGGGGCAACTAATGAAAAACTGTTTTTT. As protein: CASSLPVFGATNEKLFF. Using reference TRBV28 and TRBJ1-4 for the parts outside the CDR3, the full variable domain is DVKVTQSSRYLVKRTGEKVFLECVQDMDHENMFWYRQDPGLGLRLIYFSYDVKMKEKGDIPEGYSVSREKKERFSLILESASTNQTSMYLCASSLPVFGATNEKLFFGSGTQLSVL.

V gene TRBV6-5 combines with J gene TRBJ1-1, with D possibly TRBD1 on 6 matching bases. The V end was cut by 6 bases, the J end by 4 bases, with 18 bases between. The CDR3 has 15 amino acids. The germline CDR1 and CDR2 sequences are MNHEY and SVGAGI. The CDR3 loop reads CASSRAAGAGTEAFF. CDR3 bases: TGTGCCAGCAGCCGGGCGGCGGGGGCGGGCACTGAAGCTTTCTTT.

This clone was observed a handful of times. The V gene is TRBV7-9, the J gene TRBJ1-2; 9 bases are shared with TRBD1. The CDR3 loop spans 14 amino acids. Germline trimming cut 1 base from V and 6 bases from J; bases unmatched to any gene: 3. Looked up from germline, CDR1 is SEHNR and CDR2 is FQNEAQ (reference sequence). This chain's CDR3 is CASSLGTGGNGYTF. The DNA for the CDR3 is TGTGCCAGCAGCTTAGGAACAGGGGGCAATGGCTACACCTTC.

For the CDR3, the DNA is TGTGCCAGCAGCCCAACAGGGGCTGAAGCTTTCTTT. The encoded protein is CASSPTGAEAFF. The chain employs TRBV12-3 or TRBV12-4 and TRBJ1-1; 7 bases map to TRBD1. The CDR3 loop spans 12 amino acids. J gave up 6 bases and V 6 bases, and 4 bases lay outside the gene matches.

The chain combines TRBV7-2 with TRBJ2-5; TRBD2 is a possible D gene (6 bases). This CDR3 is 14 amino acids long. V was shortened by 1 base and J by 1 base, with 7 bases between the two germline ends. Germline V gene lookup returns CDR1 SGHTA and CDR2 FQGNSA. The CDR3 is CASSLVGGQETQYF. As DNA, the CDR3 is TGTGCCAGCAGCTTAGTGGGGGGCCAAGAGACCCAGTACTTC. Full variable domain (missing parts from reference TRBV7-2 and TRBJ2-5): GAGVSQSPSNKVTEKGKDVELRCDPISGHTALYWYRQSLGQGLEFLIYFQGNSAPDKSGLPSDRFSAERTGGSVSTLTIQRTQQEDSAVYLCASSLVGGQETQYFGPGTRLLVL.

This rearrangement joins TRBV4-3 to TRBJ1-1, with TRBD1 identical over 8 bases. V lost 3 bases to trimming and J lost 3 bases; unmatched junction nucleotides: 3. The CDR3 is 14 residues long. CDR1 is LGHNA and CDR2 is YSLEER in the germline V gene. The DNA of the CDR3 is TGCGCCAGCAGCCACCCGGACAGGGACACTGAAGCTTTCTTT. It translates to CASSHPDRDTEAFF.

This clone was detected a few times. The J gene is TRBJ2-6, the V gene TRBV5-5; tentatively, D is TRBD1 (6 bases). The V gene's germline CDR1 is SGHKS and CDR2 YYEKEE (reference sequence). The CDR3 covers 17 residues. The V end lost 3 bases, the J end lost 0 bases, and 13 bases lay between the germline ends. CDR3 DNA sequence: TGTGCCAGCAGCTCGCCACAGGGAGCCTCTGGGGCCAACGTCCTGACTTTC. This gives the protein CASSSPQGASGANVLTF.

CDR3 in DNA: TGCGCCAGCAGCCCCCGACAGGGGGCTGTAGAGACCCAGTACTTC. This translates into CASSPRQGAVETQYF. The chain couples TRBV5-1 to TRBJ2-5, with 10 bases fitting TRBD1. This CDR3 has 15 amino acids. V was pared by 4 bases and J by 4 bases, with 7 bases of the junction left unmatched. Germline V CDR1 and CDR2: SGHRS, YFSETQ.

This chain's CDR3 is CASSVQELAGGEQYF. The CDR3 DNA is TGTGCCAGCAGCGTCCAAGAACTAGCGGGGGGCGAGCAGTACTTC. The chain employs TRBV9 and TRBJ2-7; TRBD2 matches at 12 bases. CDR3 length: 15 amino acids. Trimming took 2 bases from V and 6 from J; bases not matched to a gene: 6. Germline V gene data show CDR1 as SGDLS and CDR2 as YYNGEE.

This chain joins TRBV18 and TRBJ2-4; the match to TRBD1 covers 10 bases. Germline V lookup: CDR1 KGHSH, CDR2 LQKENI. This CDR3 has 18 amino acids. Trimming cost V 0 bases and J 2 bases; bases outside gene matches: 7. The chain's CDR3 is CASSPPNGQGVTKNIQYF. DNA of the CDR3: TGTGCCAGCTCACCACCGAATGGACAGGGGGTGACCAAAAACATTCAGTACTTC.

J is TRBJ2-1 and V is TRBV3-1 (or the pseudogene TRBV3-2); D gene ambiguous. Germline V gene lookup returns CDR1 LGHDT and CDR2 YNNKEL (reference sequence). V was pared by 0 bases and J by 6 bases, with 12 bases between. The length of the CDR3 is 15 residues. The CDR3 bases are TGTGCCAGCAGCCAAGATGTAGTAGCAGCCAATGAGCAGTTCTTC. It translates to CASSQDVVAANEQFF.

This clone was recorded once. The chain couples TRBV7-2 to TRBJ2-5; no clear D gene. The CDR3 covers 14 residues. With 2 bases removed from V and 2 bases from J, the gap between germline ends came to 9 bases. Germline CDR1 and CDR2: SGHTA and FQGNSA. CDR3 nucleotides: TGTGCCAGCAGCTTATCGGCGGTACAAGAGACCCAGTACTTC. This codes for CASSLSAVQETQYF.

The chain combines TRBV5-1 with TRBJ1-2; 8 nucleotides agree with TRBD1. CDR1 SGHRS and CDR2 YFSETQ come from the germline V gene. Trimming removed 3 bases from V and 3 bases from J; junction bases left unmatched: 4. This CDR3 has 14 residues. As DNA, the CDR3 is TGCGCCAGCAGCTCCCAGGGGGCACACTATGGCTACACCTTC. It translates to CASSSQGAHYGYTF.